These T cell receptor beta chains were read from a single sample in a study of blood T cells in healthy people across ages. TCRdb ran MiXCR on the 5' RACE reads and lists one entry per CDR3 protein. The repertoire holds some 1,000,000 distinct CDR3 sequences, 20% to 25% seen once, with 0.65% to 0.75% in the top ten. These data are also associated with another study on T cells of mothers and their children.

Material for sequencing was blood. The receptors were sampled from a girl aged 2 to 9 in good health. Each CDR3 is given without its conserved first and last residue.

>TRBV19
ATSDPRWSDTQY
>TRBV5-1
ASSSDGRNTDTQY
>TRBV29-1
SVDRGGGEQY
>TRBV2
ASGAVQETQY
>TRBV29-1
SVRMEAGWETQY
>TRBV2
ASSVFRSGANVLT
>TRBV7-2
ASSLSRGTSTDTQY
>TRBV6-5
ASSTQRGHQETQY
>TRBV29-1
SVDTEHPSYEQY
>TRBV13
ASSFSASGGSYEQY
>TRBV7-9
ASSPSGASSYEQY
>TRBV10-3
AAREREYEQY
>TRBV4-3
ASSQVFEGEQY
>TRBV4-2
ASSQEWREVTGELF
>TRBV4-2
ASSQDRGTSGSYEQY
>TRBV7-6
ASNSGWGESYNEQF
>TRBV11-2
ASSHLLGGRLNDSDTQY
>TRBV20-1
SAIGQGGQPQH
>TRBV24-1
ATSDPRRGGYT
>TRBV20-1
SADRSNTGELF
>TRBV15
ATSKEYRGTGELF
>TRBV11-3
ASSLPLPYNEQF
>TRBV29-1
SVPGQGVSNYGYT